Listed below are T cell receptor beta chains from one sample, sequenced in a study of T cell changes during pregnancy in multiple sclerosis. TCRdb keeps only in-frame clones here, not all; method: immunoSEQ multiplex PCR. Of roughly 38,000 clones in the sample, roughly nine tenths were seen once. The material was CD4+ T cells from peripheral blood mononuclear cells, obtained before pregnancy. The origin of the receptors is a female donor with multiple sclerosis, enrolled in a pregnancy study. The CDR3 runs from the conserved cysteine through the conserved F or W. D genes are given only for firm matches. Rows may omit the clone size; those that give it use once, few, many or a size class.

>TRBV9|-|-|TRBJ1-2
CASSVGTIGDGYTF
TGTGCCAGCAGTGTAGGCACGATAGGGGATGGCTACACCTTC
>TRBV19|TRBD1|-|TRBJ2-3
CASQQGAPTDTQYF
TGTGCCAGCCAGCAGGGGGCACCTACAGATACGCAGTATTTT
>TRBV6-5|-|-|TRBJ1-1
CASTRSSGVGTEAFF
TGTGCCAGCACTCGGTCCTCAGGGGTAGGCACTGAAGCTTTCTTT
>TRBV10-3|-|once|TRBJ2-5
CAISEKAGGTQYF
TGTGCCATCAGTGAGAAGGCTGGCGGGACCCAGTACTTC
>TRBV28|-|once|TRBJ2-1
CAIRGGAVGSLEQFF
TGTGCCATCCGGGGAGGTGCGGTCGGGAGCCTTGAGCAGTTCTTC
>TRBV7-8|TRBD2|-|TRBJ2-7
CASSPRLAGEVYEQYF
TGTGCCAGCAGCCCTCGACTAGCGGGAGAGGTATACGAGCAGTACTTC
>TRBV2|-|-|TRBJ2-3
CASSEIGGALTDTQYF
TGTGCCAGCAGTGAAATCGGGGGAGCTTTAACAGATACGCAGTATTTT
>TRBV5-1|TRBD1|-|TRBJ2-4
CASSLATGVVQYF
TGCGCCAGCAGCTTGGCGACAGGGGTTGTTCAGTACTTC
>TRBV7-2|-|-|TRBJ2-1
CASSLDWFNEQFF
TGTGCCAGCAGCTTAGACTGGTTCAATGAGCAGTTCTTC
>TRBV28|TRBD1|-|TRBJ2-7
CASTPDRVWRVNSYEQYF
TGTGCCAGCACCCCGGACAGGGTATGGCGGGTGAACTCCTACGAGCAGTACTTC
>TRBV28|-|-|TRBJ1-5
CASSQTGSSGNQPQHF
TGTGCCAGCAGCCAAACCGGGTCGAGTGGCAATCAGCCCCAGCATTTT
>TRBV19|-|once|TRBJ1-1
CASSQDRGNTEAFF
TGTGCCAGTAGCCAGGACCGGGGGAACACTGAAGCTTTCTTT
>TRBV7-2|-|-|TRBJ2-3
CASSGSGTDTQYF
TGTGCCAGCTCGGGGAGCGGCACAGATACGCAGTATTTT
>TRBV6-1|-|-|TRBJ1-1
CASPLGYGGNTEAFF
TGTGCCAGCCCGTTGGGATACGGGGGGAACACTGAAGCTTTCTTT
>TRBV2|TRBD2|-|TRBJ2-7
CASRALAGGSYEQYF
TGTGCCAGCAGGGCACTAGCGGGGGGATCCTACGAGCAGTACTTC
>TRBV19|TRBD1|-|TRBJ1-5
CASSPTGGQPQHF
TGTGCCAGTAGTCCGACAGGGGGGCAGCCCCAGCATTTT
>TRBV6-6|-|-|TRBJ1-2
CASTTPQGGTYGYTF
TGTGCCAGCACCACGCCCCAGGGAGGTACCTATGGCTACACCTTC
>TRBV6-1|TRBD1|-|TRBJ1-2
CASRPGQGPIYGYTF
TGTGCCAGCAGACCGGGACAGGGTCCCATCTATGGCTACACCTTC
>TRBV15|TRBD2|few|TRBJ2-7
CATSRGRSGRAQQYF
TGTGCCACCAGCAGAGGGCGAAGCGGGAGGGCGCAGCAGTACTTC
>TRBV10-3|TRBD2|once|TRBJ2-7
CATGLAGEYEQYF
TGTGCCACGGGACTAGCGGGAGAATACGAGCAGTACTTC
>TRBV5-1|TRBD2|-|TRBJ2-2
CASSRVLAGRGGDTGELFF
TGCGCCAGCAGCAGAGTCTTAGCGGGAAGAGGTGGGGACACCGGGGAGCTGTTTTTT
>TRBV25-1|-|-|TRBJ2-7
CASSLSYEQYF
TGTGCCAGCAGTTTATCCTACGAGCAGTACTTC
>TRBV6-5|-|-|TRBJ2-2
CASSYYIRSSDGELFF
TGTGCCAGCAGTTATTACATCCGGAGTAGTGACGGGGAGCTGTTTTTT
>TRBV18|-|once|TRBJ1-3
CAGSPRSSGNTIYF
TGTGCCGGCTCACCGCGCTCCTCTGGAAACACCATATATTTT
>TRBV6-5|-|-|TRBJ2-7
CASRSGSYEQYF
TGTGCCAGCAGGAGCGGATCCTACGAGCAGTACTTC